The rows below give T cell receptor beta chains drawn from one sample of a study of blood T cell repertoires in COVID-19. Sequencing was performed with immunoSEQ multiplex PCR; in TCRdb, only in-frame clones are kept and a portion is missing. The sample has approximately 190,000 clones, about 88% seen once. Sequences were obtained from PBMCs or T cells enriched from blood (not recorded which). These receptors came from a woman aged 40 to 49 in a cohort exposed to, infected with or recovered from COVID-19 (not recorded which). Both conserved end residues are part of each CDR3. The order of the fields is V gene, clone size, J gene, CDR3 length, D gene, CDR3 DNA, CDR3 protein. D genes are given only for firm matches. Where a row states a size, it is once, few, many or the class of an expanded clone; other rows omit it.

v_call: TRBV20-1
clone_size: .
j_call: TRBJ1-2
cdr3_length: 10
d_call: .
cdr3_nt: TGCAGTGCTAGAGGCGGGGGCTACACCTTC
cdr3_aa: CSARGGGYTF

v_call: TRBV27
clone_size: .
j_call: TRBJ1-2
cdr3_length: 14
d_call: .
cdr3_nt: TGTGCCAGCAGTCCGTCCCACCTATCGGGGGGCTACACCTTC
cdr3_aa: CASSPSHLSGGYTF

v_call: TRBV6-5
clone_size: .
j_call: TRBJ1-1
cdr3_length: 15
d_call: .
cdr3_nt: TGTGCCAGCAGTTGGGCAGGTGAGATGAACACTGAAGCTTTCTTT
cdr3_aa: CASSWAGEMNTEAFF

v_call: TRBV2
clone_size: .
j_call: TRBJ1-1
cdr3_length: 13
d_call: .
cdr3_nt: TGTGCCAGCAGTGAACAGGGAACCACTGAAGCTTTCTTT
cdr3_aa: CASSEQGTTEAFF

v_call: TRBV4-2
clone_size: .
j_call: TRBJ2-7
cdr3_length: 15
d_call: TRBD1
cdr3_nt: TGTGCCAGCAGCCAAGAGGTCCAGGGGGCGGGAGAGCAGTACTTC
cdr3_aa: CASSQEVQGAGEQYF

v_call: TRBV3-1/TRBV3-2
clone_size: .
j_call: TRBJ2-2
cdr3_length: 14
d_call: TRBD2
cdr3_nt: TGTGCCAGCAACCAGCGGGAGGAACACCGGGGAGCTGTTTTT
cdr3_aa: CASNQREEHRGAVF

v_call: TRBV27
clone_size: .
j_call: TRBJ2-3
cdr3_length: 15
d_call: TRBD1
cdr3_nt: TGTGCCAGCAGTATCACAGGGGGCTACACAGATACGCAGTATTTT
cdr3_aa: CASSITGGYTDTQYF

v_call: TRBV3-1/TRBV3-2
clone_size: .
j_call: TRBJ2-2
cdr3_length: 15
d_call: TRBD1
cdr3_nt: TGTGCCAGCAGCCAAGTACTTCACAGGGGCGCGGAGCTGTTTTTT
cdr3_aa: CASSQVLHRGAELFF

v_call: TRBV10-2
clone_size: .
j_call: TRBJ2-2
cdr3_length: 15
d_call: TRBD2
cdr3_nt: TGCGCCAGCAGCCCAGGACTAGCGGTAACCGGGGAGCTGTTTTTT
cdr3_aa: CASSPGLAVTGELFF

v_call: TRBV12-3/TRBV12-4
clone_size: .
j_call: TRBJ2-1
cdr3_length: 13
d_call: .
cdr3_nt: TGTGCCAGCAGTTCGCAGGGTTTCGATGAGCAGTTCTTC
cdr3_aa: CASSSQGFDEQFF

v_call: TRBV10-3
clone_size: .
j_call: TRBJ2-2
cdr3_length: 16
d_call: TRBD1
cdr3_nt: TGTGCCATCAGTGAGCCGAGACAGGGGGTCACCGGGGAGCTGTTTTTT
cdr3_aa: CAISEPRQGVTGELFF

v_call: TRBV4-2
clone_size: few
j_call: TRBJ2-3
cdr3_length: 15
d_call: TRBD2
cdr3_nt: TGTGCCAGCAGCCGATCCCAGCGGGAGTCAGATACGCAGTATTTT
cdr3_aa: CASSRSQRESDTQYF

v_call: TRBV4-2
clone_size: .
j_call: TRBJ2-5
cdr3_length: 14
d_call: .
cdr3_nt: TGTGCCAGCAGCCACGTTCGTGAGCGGGAGACCCAGTACTTC
cdr3_aa: CASSHVRERETQYF

v_call: TRBV9
clone_size: .
j_call: TRBJ2-5
cdr3_length: 15
d_call: .
cdr3_nt: TGTGCCAGCAGCGTAGCTTTCCAGGGGGGAGAGACCCAGTACTTC
cdr3_aa: CASSVAFQGGETQYF